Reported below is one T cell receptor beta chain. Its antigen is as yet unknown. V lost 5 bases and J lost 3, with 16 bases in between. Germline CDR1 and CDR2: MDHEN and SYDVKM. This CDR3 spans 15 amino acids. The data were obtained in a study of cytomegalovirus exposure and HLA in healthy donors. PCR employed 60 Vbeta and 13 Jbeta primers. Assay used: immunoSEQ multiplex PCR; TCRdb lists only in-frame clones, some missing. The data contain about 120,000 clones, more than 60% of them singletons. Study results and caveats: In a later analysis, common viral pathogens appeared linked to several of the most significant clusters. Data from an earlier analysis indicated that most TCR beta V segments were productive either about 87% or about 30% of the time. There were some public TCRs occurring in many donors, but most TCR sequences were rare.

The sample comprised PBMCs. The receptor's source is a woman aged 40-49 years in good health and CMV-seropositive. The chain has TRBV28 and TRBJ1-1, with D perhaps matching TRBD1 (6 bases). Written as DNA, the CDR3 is TGTGCCAGCAGTCCAAGGGGGAGAGGAGACACTGAAGCTTTCTTT. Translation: CASSPRGRGDTEAFF.